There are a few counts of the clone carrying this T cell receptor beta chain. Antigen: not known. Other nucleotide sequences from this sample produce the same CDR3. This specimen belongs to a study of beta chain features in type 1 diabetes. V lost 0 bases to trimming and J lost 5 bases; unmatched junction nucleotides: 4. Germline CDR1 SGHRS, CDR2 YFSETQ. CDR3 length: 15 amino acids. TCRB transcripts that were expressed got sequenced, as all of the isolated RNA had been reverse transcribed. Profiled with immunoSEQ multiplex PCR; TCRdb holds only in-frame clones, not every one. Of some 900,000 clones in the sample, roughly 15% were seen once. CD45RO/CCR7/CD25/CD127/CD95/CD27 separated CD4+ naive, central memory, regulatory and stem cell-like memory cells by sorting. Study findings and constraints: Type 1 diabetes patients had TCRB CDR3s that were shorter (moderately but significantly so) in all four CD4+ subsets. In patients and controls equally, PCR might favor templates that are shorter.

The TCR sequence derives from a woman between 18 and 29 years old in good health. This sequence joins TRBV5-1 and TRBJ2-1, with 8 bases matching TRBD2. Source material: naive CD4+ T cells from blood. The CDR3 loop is CASSLVLAGHNEQFF. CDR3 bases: TGCGCCAGCAGCTTGGTTCTAGCGGGCCACAATGAGCAGTTCTTC. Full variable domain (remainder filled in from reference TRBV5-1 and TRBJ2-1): KAGVTQTPRYLIKTRGQQVTLSCSPISGHRSVSWYQQTPGQGLQFLFEYFSETQRNKGNFPGRFSGRQFSNSRSEMNVSTLELGDSALYLCASSLVLAGHNEQFFGPGTRLTVL.